The clone carrying this T cell receptor beta chain was counted ten times or more. The antigen is unknown. The CDR3 spans 13 residues. Per germline, CDR1 SEHNR and CDR2 FQNEAQ (reference sequence). Trimming took off 5 bases at V and 3 bases at J, with 11 bases between the two ends. The data were obtained in a study of T cells in Graves' hyperthyroidism and ophthalmopathy. On the basis of clinical symptoms, serum thyroxine and TRAb, thyroid ultrasound and orbital computed tomography, diagnoses were made. Study-level points and caveats: Within blood appeared most thyroid clonotypes that had expanded above 0.001. A model built on 13 V-J features separated ophthalmopathy from stable hyperthyroidism.

Regions amplified from RNA transcripts were the TCR beta CDR3 regions. The HTBI primer set served for first-round RT-PCR of the TCR CDR3. TCRdb reprocessed the multiplex PCR reads via MiXCR and lists one record per CDR3 protein. The data hold about 95,000 distinct CDR3 sequences, with approximately 42% observed a single time. The chain uses TRBV7-9 and TRBJ2-7; the D gene could be TRBD1 or TRBD2 (5 bases each). The TCR originated in a woman between 25 and 40 years old with Graves' hyperthyroidism. The sample comprised peripheral blood or thyroid tissue (not recorded which). CDR3 coding DNA: TGTGCCAGCAGCCGGGACCAGATCTACGAGCAGTACTTC. Protein sequence: CASSRDQIYEQYF.